This T cell receptor (beta chain) was captured in a study of blood T cell repertoires in COVID-19. Across the study: The United States, Italy and Spain were the sources of the acute and convalescent COVID-19 samples. In each case, the material was cDNA or gDNA derived from T cells, B-cell-depleted T cells, or PBMCs.

Original handling: Amplifying reference gene primers gave estimates of nucleated cell counts. Assay used: immunoSEQ multiplex PCR; TCRdb lists only in-frame clones, some missing. D and trimming come from the DNA, and the V and J calls and clone size come from that table. This table holds over 70,000 clones, approximately 90% found once. Germline loops: CDR1 LGHDT, CDR2 YNNKEL (reference sequence). CDR3 size: 13 residues. With 3 bases removed from V and 4 bases from J, the gap between germline ends came to 10 bases. This TCR came from a human donor with active COVID-19. The donor label of this sample is uncertain. Material: peripheral blood. V is TRBV3-1 (or the pseudogene TRBV3-2) and J is TRBJ2-7; TRBD1 is a possible D gene (6 bases). This CDR3 reads CASSQGAVYEQYF. The CDR3 DNA reads as TGTGCCAGCAGCCAGGGGGCCGTTTACGAGCAGTACTTC.